The 31 T cell receptor beta chains in this list originate from one sample, sequenced in a study of T cells in Graves' hyperthyroidism and ophthalmopathy (dated by TCRdb to between 2018 and 2020). Libraries were made using multiplex PCR. Sequencing relied on an Illumina HiSeq 2000. TCR beta CDR3 regions were amplified from RNA transcripts. For the first round of RT-PCR on the TCR CDR3, the HTBI primer set was used together with the Qiagen OneStep RT-PCR kit. The public reads were run again by TCRdb, first through fastp at Q25 and then through MiXCR, and only productive beta chains were kept. When rows share a CDR3 protein, they turn into one entry using the most common DNA and genes. The sample records hundreds of thousands of distinct CDR3 sequences, around 15% of which are singletons. The ten largest account for approximately 20% of the sample. The sample consisted of blood. These receptor sequences come from a woman under 30 with Graves' hyperthyroidism.

The chain carries TRBV3-1 and TRBJ1-6; D is possibly TRBD1 (6 bases). Trimming stripped 2 bases from V and 7 bases from J, with 18 bases between. CDR3 length equals 17 residues. The germline V gene has CDR1 LGHDT and CDR2 YNNKEL (reference sequence). CDR3 residues: CASSQIWEWGANSPLHF. The DNA for the CDR3 is TGTGCCAGCAGCCAAATTTGGGAGTGGGGGGCGAATTCACCCCTCCACTTT.

CDR3 protein: CASRTPQNTGELFF. CDR3 bases: TGTGCCAGCCGGACTCCTCAGAACACCGGGGAGCTGTTTTTT. This chain joins TRBV19 and TRBJ2-2; the D gene is possibly TRBD2 (5 bases). V lost 9 bases to trimming and J lost 1 base, with 12 bases between them. The CDR3 has 14 amino acids. Germline CDR1 LNHDA, CDR2 SQIVND (reference sequence).

This clonotype was recorded many times. The chain couples TRBV27 to TRBJ2-3; 7 nucleotides match TRBD1. This CDR3 contains 14 residues. J was trimmed by 6 bases and V by 7 bases; bases with no gene match: 10. Germline V gives CDR1 MNHEY, CDR2 SMNVEV (reference sequence). CDR3 DNA: TGTGCCAGCATCCAGAAAGGGGGCCACGATACGCAGTATTTT. Residues: CASIQKGGHDTQYF.

This clonotype was recorded at least ten times. This rearrangement joins TRBV27 to TRBJ2-1; TRBD2 might be the D (8 bases). Germline V CDR1 and CDR2: MNHEY, SMNVEV (reference sequence). V dropped 5 bases and J dropped 8 bases, with 16 bases sitting between them. The CDR3 extends over 14 amino acids. This CDR3 reads CASSREGAVDEQFF. In nucleotides, the CDR3 is TGTGCCAGCAGTCGGGAGGGGGCGGTGGATGAGCAGTTCTTC.

The V and J genes are TRBV14 and TRBJ2-1; D may be TRBD1 (6 bases). The length of the CDR3 is 14 residues. Trimming pared 3 bases from V and 0 bases from J, leaving 6 bases between. From germline, CDR1 is SGHDN and CDR2 FVKESK. The CDR3 sequence: CASSHRGSYNEQFF. CDR3 nucleotide sequence: TGTGCCAGCAGCCACAGGGGCTCCTACAATGAGCAGTTCTTC.

This clonotype was seen more than once but under ten times. The chain uses TRBV7-9 and TRBJ2-3; 7 nucleotides line up with TRBD2. The V gene end was trimmed by 5 bases and the J gene end by 10 bases; junction bases not matched to a gene: 21. The CDR3 loop spans 17 amino acids. Germline CDR1 SEHNR, CDR2 FQNEAQ (reference sequence). The DNA for the CDR3 is TGTGCCAGCAGCATCTTTCCTAGCGGAAGGCGACAAGGGGCGCAGTATTTT. Amino acid sequence: CASSIFPSGRRQGAQYF.

This clonotype was observed many times. The chain employs TRBV3-1 and TRBJ2-1, with D possibly TRBD1 on 5 matching bases. Germline CDR1 and CDR2: LGHDT and YNNKEL (reference sequence). Between the trimmed V and J ends, which lost 1 base and 12 bases, there was a span of 10 bases. The CDR3 has 12 amino acids. The CDR3: CASSQAATVQFF. Here the CDR3 DNA reads TGTGCCAGCAGCCAAGCAGCGACAGTGCAGTTCTTC.

This clonotype was recorded a few times. The rearrangement links TRBV6-1 to TRBJ1-3; 7 positions match TRBD1. The CDR3 extends over 13 amino acids. CDR1 and CDR2 (germline): MNHNS, SASEGT. V shed 6 bases, J shed 10 bases, and the junction held 9 bases outside the gene matches. CDR3 amino acids: CASRPDRVRTIYF. The CDR3 DNA follows: TGTGCCAGCAGGCCAGACAGGGTTCGAACCATATATTTT.

The chain links TRBV9 to TRBJ1-3; D gene ambiguous. CDR1 is SGDLS and CDR2 is YYNGEE in the germline V gene. With 0 bases removed from V and 0 bases from J, the gap between germline ends came to 4 bases. There are 14 residues in the CDR3. The CDR3: CASSVALSGNTIYF. CDR3 DNA: TGTGCCAGCAGCGTAGCCCTCTCTGGAAACACCATATATTTT. Full variable domain (remainder filled in from reference TRBV9 and TRBJ1-3): DSGVTQTPKHLITATGQRVTLRCSPRSGDLSVYWYQQSLDQGLQFLIQYYNGEERAKGNILERFSAQQFPDLHSELNLSSLELGDSALYFCASSVALSGNTIYFGEGSWLTVV.

This clonotype showed up just a few times. The chain is built from TRBV3-1 and TRBJ1-6; D is perhaps TRBD1 (5 bases). The V end was cut by 5 bases, the J end by 6 bases, with 17 bases between. This CDR3 has 16 amino acids. The germline CDR1 and CDR2 sequences are LGHDT and YNNKEL (reference sequence). CDR3 loop: CASSTYGGALNSPLHF. In DNA, the CDR3 is TGTGCCAGCAGCACCTACGGAGGGGCGCTTAATTCACCCCTCCACTTT.

The sample holds many counts of this clonotype. The J gene is TRBJ2-7, the V gene TRBV20-1, with D possibly being TRBD2 (5 bases). This CDR3 has 14 amino acids. V was cut by 6 bases and J by 2 bases, with 17 bases left in between. Germline values: CDR1 DFQATT, CDR2 SNEGSKA (reference sequence). Here the CDR3 reads CSARILDGTYEQYF. For the CDR3, the DNA is TGCAGTGCAAGGATACTAGACGGAACCTACGAGCAGTACTTC.

The chain recombines TRBV12-3 or TRBV12-4 with TRBJ1-2; tentative D call: TRBD1 (6 bases). Trimming removed 2 bases at V and 4 bases at J, with 17 bases between. This CDR3 has 16 residues. CDR3 protein: CASSLSLVGGTYGYTF. DNA for the CDR3: TGTGCCAGCAGTTTAAGCTTAGTGGGGGGCACCTATGGCTACACCTTC.

This clonotype was detected ten times or more. The chain employs TRBV14 and TRBJ1-5, with D possibly matching TRBD1 (5 bases). The CDR3 length is 14 residues. Germline V lookup: CDR1 SGHDN, CDR2 FVKESK. V was shortened by 1 base and J by 6 bases, with 10 bases between the two germline ends. The CDR3 spells CASSQAGLGQPQHF. In DNA form, the CDR3 reads TGTGCCAGCAGCCAAGCGGGGCTGGGTCAGCCCCAGCATTTT.

A remark on this clonotype: A single base separates this from a much larger clone, so it may be a read error. The rearrangement joins TRBV29-1 to TRBJ2-1; D is undetermined. The closer fit of TRBJ2-7 to the DNA end suggests the J call may be wrong. The CDR3 covers 13 residues. Per germline, CDR1 SQVTM and CDR2 ANQGSEA. CDR3 sequence reads: CSVERVVGNEQYF. The CDR3 nucleotides are TGCAGCGTTGAACGGGTGGTGGGTAATGAGCAGTACTTC.

V and J are TRBV20-1 and TRBJ2-7; 8 bases line up with TRBD2. J was trimmed by 6 bases and V by 0 bases; bases with no gene match: 10. CDR3 size: 15 residues. CDR1 DFQATT and CDR2 SNEGSKA come from the germline V gene (reference sequence). The CDR3 DNA sequence: TGCAGTGCTAGAGATACAGGCGGGAGGACTCGCGAGCAGTACTTC. Translating it yields CSARDTGGRTREQYF.

This clonotype has a count of ten or more. The chain has TRBV28 and TRBJ2-1, with 9 positions matching TRBD2. Germline loops: CDR1 MDHEN, CDR2 SYDVKM. The CDR3 has 16 residues. V lost 2 bases to trimming and J lost 5 bases; unmatched junction nucleotides: 7. The DNA of the CDR3 is TGTGCCAGCAGTTTACTTTCTAGCGGGATAAACAATGAGCAGTTCTTC. It encodes CASSLLSSGINNEQFF. Full variable domain (missing parts from reference TRBV28 and TRBJ2-1): DVKVTQSSRYLVKRTGEKVFLECVQDMDHENMFWYRQDPGLGLRLIYFSYDVKMKEKGDIPEGYSVSREKKERFSLILESASTNQTSMYLCASSLLSSGINNEQFFGPGTRLTVL.

This rearrangement joins TRBV7-2 to TRBJ2-7; TRBD2 is a possible D gene (5 bases). Looked up from germline, CDR1 is SGHTA and CDR2 is FQGNSA. Trimming took off 5 bases at V and 0 bases at J, with 14 bases between the two ends. CDR3 length: 15 amino acids. CDR3 nucleotide sequence: TGTGCCAGCAGCCCGCGGGCGGGCTACTCCTACGAGCAGTACTTC. Translated, it gives CASSPRAGYSYEQYF.

V gene TRBV7-8 combines with J gene TRBJ2-5; D might be TRBD2 (6 bases). This CDR3 has 13 residues. Per germline, CDR1 SGHVS and CDR2 FQNEAQ. With 5 bases removed from V and 5 bases from J, the gap between germline ends came to 12 bases. The CDR3 spells CASSPGLIETQYF. CDR3 nucleotides: TGTGCCAGCAGCCCCGGACTAATCGAGACCCAGTACTTC.

The CDR3 nucleotides are TGTGCCAGCAGCTTATGGCCGGGACTAGAGAGTGAGACCCAGTACTTC. Translation: CASSLWPGLESETQYF. The chain couples TRBV7-9 to TRBJ2-5; 8 nucleotides align to TRBD2. J lost 5 bases, V lost 2 bases, and 10 bases had no gene match. Germline assignment: CDR1 SEHNR and CDR2 FQNEAQ (reference sequence). The CDR3 has 16 amino acids.

This clonotype came up many times. CDR3 sequence (DNA): TGTGCCAGCAGCCCCCAGGTTGGGAACTCCTACGAGCAGTACTTC. This translates into CASSPQVGNSYEQYF. The rearrangement uses TRBV27 and TRBJ2-7; D uncertain. The germline V gene encodes CDR1 MNHEY and CDR2 SMNVEV (reference sequence). The V and J ends lost 6 bases and 0 bases respectively, with 15 bases between them. This CDR3 has 15 amino acids.

This clonotype was recorded at least ten times. The gene calls are TRBV28 and TRBJ1-2; the D gene is possibly TRBD1 (5 bases). Trimming took 2 bases from V and 4 from J, leaving 11 bases between them. This CDR3 has 14 amino acids. CDR1 MDHEN and CDR2 SYDVKM come from the germline V gene. The chain's CDR3 is CASSLGGVGYGYTF. In nucleotides, the CDR3 is TGTGCCAGCAGTTTAGGAGGGGTGGGCTATGGCTACACCTTC.

The rearrangement links TRBV6-2 or TRBV6-3 to TRBJ2-7; D not certain. Trimming pared 5 bases from V and 3 bases from J, leaving 11 bases between. CDR3 length: 13 residues. Per germline, CDR1 MNHEY and CDR2 SVGEGT. CDR3 amino acids: CASSISGLYEQYF. The CDR3 nucleotides read TGTGCCAGCAGTATTTCTGGGCTCTACGAGCAGTACTTC.

This clonotype was seen repeatedly, ten times or more. V and J are TRBV12-3 or TRBV12-4 and TRBJ1-5; possible D gene TRBD1, 6 bases. The CDR3 consists of 12 residues. The V end was cut by 6 bases, the J end by 9 bases, with 12 bases between. CDR3 sequence reads: CASSSQGGPQHF. As DNA, the CDR3 is TGTGCCAGCAGCTCACAGGGTGGGCCCCAGCATTTT.

This chain uses TRBV25-1 with TRBJ2-5, with 12 bases aligning to TRBD2. Per germline, CDR1 MGHDK and CDR2 SYGVNS. J gave up 5 bases and V 4 bases, and 8 bases lay outside the gene matches. This CDR3 spans 16 amino acids. The DNA of the CDR3 is TGTGCCAGCAGTGTGGCTAGCGGGAGGGTGGGGGAGACCCAGTACTTC. This sequence encodes CASSVASGRVGETQYF.

This clonotype was seen only a few times. The chain joins TRBV28 to TRBJ1-6; 12 bases agree with TRBD1. The junction had 8 bases not matched to a gene; V was cut back by 6 bases and J by 2 bases. CDR3 length: 18 amino acids. CDR1 and CDR2 from the germline V gene are MDHEN and SYDVKM. This chain's CDR3 is CASRSGTGGVAYNSPLHF. The CDR3 DNA sequence: TGTGCCAGCAGATCCGGGACAGGGGGCGTCGCCTATAATTCACCCCTCCACTTT.

This clonotype was seen many times. V and J are TRBV6-6 and TRBJ2-2; D tentatively fits TRBD1 or TRBD2 (5 bases each). V was shortened by 2 bases and J by 2 bases, with 12 bases between the two germline ends. The CDR3 sequence is 16 residues long. CDR1 is MNHNY and CDR2 is SVGAGI in the germline V gene (reference sequence). The CDR3 sequence: CASSYVGDGNTGELFF. CDR3 nucleotide sequence: TGTGCCAGCAGTTACGTTGGGGACGGTAACACCGGGGAGCTGTTTTTT.

This clonotype was seen ten or more times. The V and J genes are TRBV3-1 and TRBJ2-5; D gene ambiguous. Trimming shortened V by 3 bases and J by 2 bases, and 13 bases separated the two germline ends. From germline, CDR1 is LGHDT and CDR2 YNNKEL (reference sequence). The CDR3 covers 15 residues. CDR3 residues: CASSHPSGLQETQYF. In nucleotides, the CDR3 is TGTGCCAGCAGCCATCCCTCCGGGCTACAAGAGACCCAGTACTTC.

This clonotype has at least ten counts. The chain links TRBV6-1 to TRBJ1-2; 8 bases align to TRBD1. Germline CDR1 MNHNS, CDR2 SASEGT. Trimming cost V 2 bases and J 5 bases; bases outside gene matches: 7. The CDR3 spans 15 residues. The CDR3: CASSERQGLGYGYTF. As DNA, the CDR3 is TGTGCCAGCAGTGAACGACAGGGGCTTGGATATGGCTACACCTTC.

This rearrangement joins TRBV4-2 to TRBJ2-2, with D maybe TRBD2 (6 bases). Germline assignment: CDR1 LGHNA and CDR2 YNFKEQ. V was cut by 1 base and J by 0 bases, with 9 bases left in between. The CDR3 spans 16 residues. CDR3 loop: CASSQASVANTGELFF. In DNA, the CDR3 is TGTGCCAGCAGCCAAGCTAGCGTTGCGAACACCGGGGAGCTGTTTTTT.

This chain connects TRBV20-1 to TRBJ2-7, with 8 bases matching TRBD1. Trimming at V came to 7 bases and at J to 2 bases, leaving 13 bases not matched to a gene. The germline V gene has CDR1 DFQATT and CDR2 SNEGSKA (reference sequence). CDR3 size: 15 residues. The chain's CDR3 is CSVNSGQGGTYEQYF. The CDR3 region has the DNA TGCAGTGTAAACTCAGGACAGGGCGGAACCTACGAGCAGTACTTC.

This chain joins TRBV5-1 and TRBJ2-7; 8 bases agree with TRBD2. The V gene's germline CDR1 is SGHRS and CDR2 YFSETQ. V gave up 5 bases and J gave up 1 base; unmatched junction bases: 8. This CDR3 contains 15 residues. The DNA for the CDR3 is TGCGCCAGCAGGATCGTAGCGGGGCAATCCTACGAGCAGTACTTC. Translated, it gives CASRIVAGQSYEQYF.